The rows below give T cell receptor beta chains drawn from one sample of a study of blood T cell repertoires in COVID-19. Only in-frame clones appear in the TCRdb table, and some are missing; sequencing was by immunoSEQ multiplex PCR. The sample lists 85,000 to 110,000 clones, about 88% occurring once. The specimen was peripheral blood. These receptors were collected from a human donor in a cohort sampled during active COVID-19. Each CDR3 is given with its conserved first and last residue. The size entry is marked missing in some rows and otherwise reads once, few, many or a size class.

clone size: .; V gene: TRBV2; J gene: TRBJ2-7; CDR3 protein: CASSGDNYEQYF
clone size: .; V gene: TRBV5-1; J gene: TRBJ2-3; CDR3 protein: CASSLESDSITDTQYF
clone size: .; V gene: TRBV9; J gene: TRBJ1-5; CDR3 protein: CASSPQGYLEPQHF
clone size: .; V gene: TRBV24-1; J gene: TRBJ2-7; CDR3 protein: CATSDAHGESRDEQYF
clone size: .; V gene: TRBV4-1; J gene: TRBJ2-5; CDR3 protein: CASSQAPFSGAIETQYF
clone size: once; V gene: TRBV4-2; J gene: TRBJ2-4; CDR3 protein: CASSHSQGRNKNIQYF
clone size: .; V gene: TRBV28; J gene: TRBJ2-7; CDR3 protein: CASSILGRYEQYF
clone size: .; V gene: TRBV20-1; J gene: TRBJ2-3; CDR3 protein: CSAPGGQTQYF
clone size: .; V gene: TRBV10-3; J gene: TRBJ2-4; CDR3 protein: CAISEVEGSIQYF
clone size: .; V gene: TRBV13; J gene: TRBJ2-7; CDR3 protein: CASSSRTKGLAGGRERYEQYF
clone size: .; V gene: TRBV10-1; J gene: TRBJ2-7; CDR3 protein: CASIGGPSSYEQYF
clone size: .; V gene: TRBV7-9; J gene: TRBJ1-1; CDR3 protein: CASSQGGTEAFF
clone size: once; V gene: TRBV29-1; J gene: TRBJ2-3; CDR3 protein: CSVSGQGMLDTQYF
clone size: .; V gene: TRBV7-3; J gene: TRBJ2-5; CDR3 protein: CASSPGTAYETQYF
clone size: few; V gene: TRBV18; J gene: TRBJ2-5; CDR3 protein: CASCREGRETQYF
clone size: .; V gene: TRBV13; J gene: TRBJ2-7; CDR3 protein: CASNRGGTYEQYF
clone size: .; V gene: TRBV7-3; J gene: TRBJ2-3; CDR3 protein: CASSSSGAGDTQYF
clone size: .; V gene: TRBV4-1; J gene: TRBJ2-7; CDR3 protein: CASSSRQGVLYEQYF
clone size: .; V gene: TRBV7-9; J gene: TRBJ2-1; CDR3 protein: CASSLAPRVGYNEQFF
clone size: .; V gene: TRBV7-3; J gene: TRBJ2-1; CDR3 protein: CASRLKGTRDEQFF
clone size: .; V gene: TRBV5-1; J gene: TRBJ2-1; CDR3 protein: CASSRGLAKGEQFF
clone size: .; V gene: TRBV5-1; J gene: TRBJ1-2; CDR3 protein: CASSYDRGVNYGYTF
clone size: .; V gene: TRBV29-1; J gene: TRBJ1-2; CDR3 protein: CSVEEDRGYYGYTF
clone size: .; V gene: TRBV6-5; J gene: TRBJ1-5; CDR3 protein: CASSRGRGQPQHF
clone size: .; V gene: TRBV28; J gene: TRBJ1-3; CDR3 protein: CAGCDGSSGNTIYF
clone size: .; V gene: TRBV2; J gene: TRBJ2-7; CDR3 protein: CASTGLGQYF
clone size: .; V gene: TRBV9; J gene: TRBJ2-1; CDR3 protein: CASSAYGGGNEQFF
clone size: .; V gene: TRBV29-1; J gene: TRBJ2-3; CDR3 protein: CSVEKQGIDTQYF
clone size: .; V gene: TRBV11-2; J gene: TRBJ2-1; CDR3 protein: CASSSRGAYNEQFF
clone size: .; V gene: TRBV9; J gene: TRBJ2-5; CDR3 protein: CASSPRTSGSAFGETQYF
clone size: .; V gene: TRBV6-5; J gene: TRBJ2-7; CDR3 protein: CASSLAGVIGEQYF
clone size: .; V gene: TRBV4-1; J gene: TRBJ1-1; CDR3 protein: CASSQDGQGLGFTEAFF
clone size: .; V gene: TRBV7-3; J gene: TRBJ2-1; CDR3 protein: CASSLNFVGGVNEQFF
clone size: once; V gene: TRBV6-5; J gene: TRBJ2-7; CDR3 protein: CASTGGSSYEQYF
clone size: .; V gene: TRBV24-1; J gene: TRBJ2-6; CDR3 protein: CATSARGKDPSGANVLTF
clone size: .; V gene: TRBV19; J gene: TRBJ2-2; CDR3 protein: CASSRPGLAYNTGELFF
clone size: once; V gene: TRBV4-1; J gene: TRBJ2-7; CDR3 protein: CASSRGPGGNSLEQYF
clone size: .; V gene: TRBV9; J gene: TRBJ2-5; CDR3 protein: CASSVEYGRTSGSGQETQYF
clone size: .; V gene: TRBV10-3; J gene: TRBJ1-6; CDR3 protein: CAISEFRQGGSNSPLHF
clone size: .; V gene: TRBV28; J gene: TRBJ1-1; CDR3 protein: CASSLSGELNTEAFF
clone size: .; V gene: TRBV28; J gene: TRBJ2-1; CDR3 protein: CASSLSGTIGNEQFF
clone size: once; V gene: TRBV5-4; J gene: TRBJ2-7; CDR3 protein: CASSWGTGVVSYEQYF
clone size: .; V gene: TRBV12-3/TRBV12-4; J gene: TRBJ2-2; CDR3 protein: CASSFTGTGELFF
clone size: many; V gene: TRBV3-1/TRBV3-2; J gene: TRBJ1-6; CDR3 protein: CASSQDAGYGSPLHF